This is a list of T cell receptor beta chains from one sample in a study of CD8 T cells in ankylosing spondylitis. TCRdb used MiXCR to reprocess the 5' RACE reads, holding one entry per CDR3 protein. The table has more than 600,000 distinct CDR3 sequences, roughly 19% seen once. Sequenced material: blood, either unsorted or a sorted T cell fraction (not recorded which). The receptors were gathered from a male donor with ankylosing spondylitis. Both conserved end residues are part of each CDR3. The D gene is left open where the match is weak. Not all rows give a size; the values are once, few, many and, for expanded clones, a class.

J gene: TRBJ2-7; D gene: NA; V gene: TRBV29-1; clone size: few; CDR3 protein: CSVTGTADYEQYF; CDR3 DNA: TGCAGCGTTACCGGGACCGCTGACTACGAGCAGTACTTC
J gene: TRBJ1-2; D gene: TRBD1; V gene: TRBV6-5; clone size: NA; CDR3 protein: CASSPDREGYTF; CDR3 DNA: TGTGCCAGCAGCCCCGACAGGGAAGGCTACACCTTC
J gene: TRBJ2-1; D gene: TRBD2; V gene: TRBV20-1; clone size: NA; CDR3 protein: CSAKISSGGNNEQFF; CDR3 DNA: TGCAGTGCGAAAATCTCTAGCGGGGGGAACAATGAGCAGTTCTTC
J gene: TRBJ1-1; D gene: NA; V gene: TRBV28; clone size: few; CDR3 protein: CASTRGGLNTEAFF; CDR3 DNA: TGTGCCAGCACTCGGGGTGGGTTGAACACTGAAGCTTTCTTT
J gene: TRBJ2-5; D gene: NA; V gene: TRBV11-2; clone size: many; CDR3 protein: CASSLAPGGLGTQYF; CDR3 DNA: TGTGCCAGCAGCTTAGCCCCCGGGGGTCTGGGGACCCAGTACTTC
J gene: TRBJ1-4; D gene: TRBD1; V gene: TRBV27; clone size: few; CDR3 protein: CASSLLTGAGEKLFF; CDR3 DNA: TGTGCCAGCAGTTTACTTACAGGGGCAGGTGAAAAACTGTTTTTT
J gene: TRBJ2-2; D gene: NA; V gene: TRBV20-1; clone size: few; CDR3 protein: CSANTGTGELFF; CDR3 DNA: TGCAGTGCTAATACAGGGACCGGGGAGCTGTTTTTT
J gene: TRBJ1-2; D gene: TRBD1; V gene: TRBV29-1; clone size: few; CDR3 protein: CSVDLPGTGGDYGYTF; CDR3 DNA: TGCAGCGTTGACCTGCCCGGGACAGGGGGTGACTATGGCTACACCTTC
J gene: TRBJ2-1; D gene: NA; V gene: TRBV25-1; clone size: NA; CDR3 protein: CASSETANEQFF; CDR3 DNA: TGTGCCAGCAGTGAAACGGCCAATGAGCAGTTCTTC
J gene: TRBJ2-1; D gene: NA; V gene: TRBV21-1; clone size: NA; CDR3 protein: CASSTKTAPNEQFF; CDR3 DNA: TGTGCCAGCAGCACCAAGACAGCCCCCAATGAGCAGTTCTTC
J gene: TRBJ2-5; D gene: TRBD2; V gene: TRBV24-1; clone size: few; CDR3 protein: CATSDRRLAGEETQYF; CDR3 DNA: TGTGCCACCAGTGATCGCCGACTAGCGGGAGAAGAGACCCAGTACTTC
J gene: TRBJ2-1; D gene: NA; V gene: TRBV5-1; clone size: few; CDR3 protein: CASSLAWGTVDEQFF; CDR3 DNA: TGCGCCAGCAGCTTGGCTTGGGGGACGGTGGATGAGCAGTTCTTC
J gene: TRBJ2-7; D gene: NA; V gene: TRBV9; clone size: NA; CDR3 protein: CASSVAGGRTYEQYF; CDR3 DNA: TGTGCCAGCAGCGTAGCTGGGGGCCGAACCTACGAGCAGTACTTC
J gene: TRBJ2-6; D gene: NA; V gene: TRBV20-1; clone size: NA; CDR3 protein: CSANVKTSGANVLTF; CDR3 DNA: TGCAGTGCGAACGTTAAAACCTCTGGGGCCAACGTCCTGACTTTC
J gene: TRBJ2-3; D gene: NA; V gene: TRBV12-3/TRBV12-4; clone size: few; CDR3 protein: CASSSSGGERTDTQYF; CDR3 DNA: TGTGCCAGCAGCTCCTCCGGAGGGGAGCGCACAGATACGCAGTATTTT
J gene: TRBJ1-5; D gene: NA; V gene: TRBV4-1; clone size: many; CDR3 protein: CASSQEAGLTNQPQHF; CDR3 DNA: TGCGCCAGCAGCCAAGAAGCGGGACTGACCAATCAGCCCCAGCATTTT